The 24 T cell receptor beta chains in this list originate from one sample, sequenced in a study of graft-versus-host responses after intestinal transplantation. What these receptors recognize is not known. Method: immunoSEQ multiplex PCR; TCRdb's copy keeps in-frame clones and lacks some. The sample has some 76,000 clones, around 90% seen once. Source: unstimulated CD8+ T cells sorted from spleen or lymph node cells, taken before transplant. The receptors were sampled from a human donor who was the organ donor for an intestinal transplant.

The chain joins TRBV28 to TRBJ1-2, with a weak D call TRBD1 (6 bases). V lost 3 bases and J lost 4, with 21 bases in between. This CDR3 spans 17 amino acids. CDR1 is MDHEN and CDR2 is SYDVKM in the germline V gene. The CDR3, as DNA: TGTGCCAGCAGTTTGTCGCTTGTGGCAGGGGATTCCTATGGCTACACCTTC. This gives the protein CASSLSLVAGDSYGYTF.

The CDR3 spells CASSRDSRDPMNTEAFF. The CDR3, as DNA: TGTGCCAGCAGCCGGGACAGTCGAGACCCTATGAACACTGAAGCTTTCTTT. The V gene is TRBV21-1, the J gene TRBJ1-1; TRBD1, as called in the table, went unchecked against the DNA. TRBV21-1 represents a pseudogene. This CDR3 is built from 17 residues.

This clone occurred once. The chain links TRBV27 to TRBJ2-1; D unresolved. There are 13 residues in the CDR3. Per the germline V gene, CDR1 is MNHEY and CDR2 is SMNVEV (reference sequence). Trimming stripped 3 bases from V and 5 bases from J, with 8 bases between. In DNA form, the CDR3 reads TGTGCCAGCAGTTTGAACAGACACAATGAGCAGTTCTTC. Translating it yields CASSLNRHNEQFF.

J is TRBJ2-7 and V is TRBV6-6; no firm D call. This CDR3 is 14 amino acids long. V was clipped by 6 bases and J by 2 bases, with 14 bases between them. Germline V gene sequence: CDR1 MNHNY, CDR2 SVGAGI (reference sequence). Written as DNA, the CDR3 is TGTGCCAGCAGCCCTCAGAATACAGCCTACGAGCAGTACTTC. Amino acid sequence: CASSPQNTAYEQYF.

This clone rates as medium-sized. The V call is TRBV5-1, the J call TRBJ2-3; 9 bases fit TRBD2. The junction had 7 bases not matched to a gene; V was cut back by 1 base and J by 4 bases. CDR1 is SGHRS and CDR2 is YFSETQ in the germline V gene. CDR3 length equals 16 residues. The CDR3 bases are TGCGCCAGCAGCTTGTTCGGCGGGGGGGCCGCAGATACGCAGTATTTT. Amino acid sequence: CASSLFGGGAADTQYF. Variable domain in full (rest from reference TRBV5-1 and TRBJ2-3): KAGVTQTPRYLIKTRGQQVTLSCSPISGHRSVSWYQQTPGQGLQFLFEYFSETQRNKGNFPGRFSGRQFSNSRSEMNVSTLELGDSALYLCASSLFGGGAADTQYFGPGTRLTVL.

This chain uses TRBV6-1 with TRBJ1-4, with TRBD1 identical over 9 bases. The V gene end was trimmed by 3 bases and the J gene end by 8 bases; junction bases not matched to a gene: 4. The CDR3 totals 14 residues. CDR1 is MNHNS, CDR2 SASEGT, per germline. The DNA of the CDR3 is TGTGCCAGCAGTGACGGACAGGGGAGCGAAAAACTGTTTTTT. Translated, it gives CASSDGQGSEKLFF.

Remarks on this clone: The sample holds other DNA sequences that translate to the same CDR3. The V and J genes are TRBV4-1 and TRBJ1-4; D uncertain. V was cut by 1 base and J by 0 bases, with 6 bases left in between. The length of the CDR3 is 15 residues. Germline-derived CDR1 and CDR2 are MGHRA and YSYEKL. CDR3 coding DNA: TGCGCCAGCAGCCAAGTTCCTACAACTAATGAAAAACTGTTTTTT. Translation: CASSQVPTTNEKLFF.

The CDR3 here is CASSLEWGSLRETQYF. In DNA form, the CDR3 reads TGTGCCAGCAGCTTGGAATGGGGCAGTCTTCGAGAGACCCAGTACTTC. This sequence joins TRBV5-6 and TRBJ2-5; perhaps TRBD1 as D (5 bases). The germline gives CDR1 SGHDT, CDR2 YYEEEE. V was cut by 0 bases and J by 4 bases, with 16 bases left in between. CDR3 length equals 16 residues. The variable domain in full, completed from reference TRBV5-6 and TRBJ2-5, reads DAGVTQSPTHLIKTRGQQVTLRCSPKSGHDTVSWYQQALGQGPQFIFQYYEEEERQRGNFPDRFSGHQFPNYSSELNVNALLLGDSALYLCASSLEWGSLRETQYFGPGTRLLVL.

The chain employs TRBV5-1 and TRBJ1-1; D ambiguous. The germline gives CDR1 SGHRS, CDR2 YFSETQ. V was trimmed by 6 bases and J by 6 bases, leaving 15 bases between them. The CDR3 consists of 13 residues. The CDR3 DNA sequence: TGCGCCAGCAAGTTGGAACGTGGCGCTGAAGCTTTCTTT. Amino acid sequence: CASKLERGAEAFF.

This clone was seen once. The chain couples TRBV13 to TRBJ2-3, with 8 positions matching TRBD1. This CDR3 is 18 amino acids long. Trimming removed 0 bases from V and 2 bases from J; junction bases left unmatched: 10. Germline V gene sequence: CDR1 PRHDT, CDR2 FYEKMQ (reference sequence). CDR3 DNA: TGTGCCAGCAGCTTAGGCCCTGACGGACAGGGAATCACAGATACGCAGTATTTT. Translating it yields CASSLGPDGQGITDTQYF.

The chain employs TRBV6-1 and TRBJ2-2; 10 nucleotides match TRBD1. J was trimmed by 6 bases and V by 9 bases; bases with no gene match: 10. The CDR3 consists of 15 residues. Germline CDR1 and CDR2: MNHNS and SASEGT. CDR3 coding DNA: TGTGCCAGTAAGACCGGGACAGGGGATCCCGGGGAGCTGTTTTTT. Translated, it gives CASKTGTGDPGELFF.

The rearrangement joins TRBV27 to TRBJ1-6; TRBD1 is a possible D gene (6 bases). Per the germline V gene, CDR1 is MNHEY and CDR2 is SMNVEV (reference sequence). Trimming took off 6 bases at V and 11 bases at J, with 17 bases between the two ends. This CDR3 spans 14 amino acids. DNA for the CDR3: TGTGCCAGCAGCTATACCTCAGGGGTTGCACCCCTCCACTTT. Residues: CASSYTSGVAPLHF.

The rearrangement links TRBV6-5 to TRBJ2-7; tentative D call: TRBD2 (5 bases). Per germline, CDR1 MNHEY and CDR2 SVGAGI. V lost 5 bases and J 2 bases, leaving 16 bases between the germline ends. The CDR3 length is 15 residues. Here the CDR3 reads CASSLAAGEAYEQYF. CDR3 bases: TGTGCCAGCAGTCTGGCGGCCGGGGAAGCCTACGAGCAGTACTTC.

This chain links TRBV6-1 with TRBJ1-1, with 7 bases matching TRBD1. Per the germline V gene, CDR1 is MNHNS and CDR2 is SASEGT. CDR3 length: 14 residues. V shed 4 bases, J shed 4 bases, and the junction held 6 bases outside the gene matches. The CDR3 sequence is CASSVRGRITEAFF. CDR3 sequence (DNA): TGTGCCAGCAGTGTAAGGGGGCGAATCACTGAAGCTTTCTTT.

The chain has TRBV5-1 and TRBJ1-6; TRBD1 is a possible D gene (6 bases). The V gene lost 4 bases and the J gene lost 4 bases, with 15 bases spanning the gap. CDR1 is SGHRS and CDR2 is YFSETQ in the germline V gene. There are 16 residues in the CDR3. CDR3 bases: TGCGCCAGCAGCCATAACAGGGCTCCATATAATTCACCCCTCCACTTT. As protein: CASSHNRAPYNSPLHF.

The V and J genes are TRBV6-4 and TRBJ1-2; D not resolved. The CDR3 has 13 residues. Germline CDR1 is MRHNA and CDR2 is SNTAGT. V lost 2 bases, J lost 8 bases, and 12 bases lay in between. For the CDR3, the DNA is TGTGCCAGCAGTGACCCGCCGGTTTCGGGCTACACCTTC. It is translated as CASSDPPVSGYTF.

The chain joins TRBV20-1 to TRBJ1-1; D remains unclear. This CDR3 region has 11 residues. Germline-derived CDR1 and CDR2 are DFQATT and SNEGSKA (reference sequence). V was clipped by 6 bases and J by 2 bases, with 7 bases between them. CDR3 DNA sequence: TGCAGTGCATTCGCAAACACTGAAGCTTTCTTT. Translation gives CSAFANTEAFF.

As to this clone: At one of its ends the junction is not consistent with the germline gene, which may arise from a read error. This rearrangement joins TRBV4-1 to TRBJ2-3, with TRBD1 identical over 8 bases. Looked up from germline, CDR1 is MGHRA and CDR2 is YSYEKL. CDR3 length equals 17 residues. The CDR3 protein is CASSKEGWQGARDTQYF. The CDR3 DNA reads as TGCGCCAGCAGCAAAGAGGGATGGCAGGGGGCCAGGGATACGCAGTATTTT.

V gene TRBV29-1 combines with J gene TRBJ1-5; D gene uncertain. The length of the CDR3 is 13 residues. V gave up 3 bases and J gave up 0 bases, with 6 bases separating them. Germline V CDR1 and CDR2: SQVTM, ANQGSEA. CDR3 region: CSVEGNSNQPQHF. In DNA, the CDR3 is TGCAGCGTTGAGGGGAATAGCAATCAGCCCCAGCATTTT.

The rearrangement joins TRBV6-4 to TRBJ2-2, with D unclear. V was trimmed by 3 bases and J by 7 bases, leaving 12 bases between them. Germline values: CDR1 MRHNA, CDR2 SNTAGT. This CDR3 is 14 amino acids long. This CDR3 reads CASSDGVRGGELFF. CDR3 coding DNA: TGTGCCAGCAGTGATGGAGTCCGAGGCGGGGAGCTGTTTTTT.

The CDR3 protein is CASSAGTGNTDTQYF. CDR3 coding DNA: TGTGCCAGCAGTGCCGGGACGGGCAACACAGATACGCAGTATTTT. This chain uses TRBV6-4 with TRBJ2-3, with D perhaps assigned TRBD1 or TRBD2 (5 bases each). The CDR3 length is 15 residues. Looked up from germline, CDR1 is MRHNA and CDR2 is SNTAGT. Trimming took off 4 bases at V and 2 bases at J, with 13 bases between the two ends.

This clone was observed a few times. The V gene is TRBV28, the J gene TRBJ2-7, with D uncertain. V lost 2 bases to trimming and J lost 3 bases, with 5 bases between them. CDR1 MDHEN and CDR2 SYDVKM come from the germline V gene. The CDR3 loop spans 12 amino acids. Written as DNA, the CDR3 is TGTGCCAGCAGTTTAAACATCTACGAGCAGTACTTC. Translation gives CASSLNIYEQYF.

This clone was detected once. The chain links TRBV29-1 to TRBJ2-3; 14 positions match TRBD2. Losses at the gene ends were 3 bases for V and 5 bases for J; bases not matched to a gene: 13. Germline V gene lookup returns CDR1 SQVTM and CDR2 ANQGSEA. This CDR3 region has 18 residues. CDR3 loop: CSVDGVTSGGAFGDTQYF. CDR3 sequence (DNA): TGCAGCGTTGATGGGGTGACTAGCGGGGGGGCGTTTGGAGATACGCAGTATTTT.

This clone came up a few times. The genes are TRBV5-1 and TRBJ1-1; D is unresolved. Germline V gene lookup returns CDR1 SGHRS and CDR2 YFSETQ. The germline V and J ends were trimmed by 0 bases and 0 bases, with 9 bases remaining between them. The CDR3 spans 15 residues. The CDR3 DNA sequence: TGCGCCAGCAGCTTGGGCAGAGATATGAACACTGAAGCTTTCTTT. Its protein product is CASSLGRDMNTEAFF. Combining the CDR3 with reference TRBV5-1 and TRBJ1-1 gives the whole variable domain KAGVTQTPRYLIKTRGQQVTLSCSPISGHRSVSWYQQTPGQGLQFLFEYFSETQRNKGNFPGRFSGRQFSNSRSEMNVSTLELGDSALYLCASSLGRDMNTEAFFGQGTRLTVV.